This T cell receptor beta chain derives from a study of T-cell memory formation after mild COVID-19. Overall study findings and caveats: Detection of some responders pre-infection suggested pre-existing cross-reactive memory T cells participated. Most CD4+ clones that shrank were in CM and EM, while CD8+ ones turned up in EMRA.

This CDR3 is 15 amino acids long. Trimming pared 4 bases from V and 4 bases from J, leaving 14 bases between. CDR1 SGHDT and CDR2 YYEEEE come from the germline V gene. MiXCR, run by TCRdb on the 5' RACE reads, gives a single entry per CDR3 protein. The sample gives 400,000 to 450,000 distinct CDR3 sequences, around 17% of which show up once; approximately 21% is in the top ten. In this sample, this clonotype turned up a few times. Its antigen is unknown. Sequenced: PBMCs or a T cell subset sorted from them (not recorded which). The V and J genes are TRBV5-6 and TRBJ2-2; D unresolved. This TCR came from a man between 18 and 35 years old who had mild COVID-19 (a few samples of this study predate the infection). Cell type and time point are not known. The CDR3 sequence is CASSGLPSATGELFF. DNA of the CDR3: TGTGCCAGCAGCGGGCTCCCGTCGGCCACCGGGGAGCTGTTTTTT. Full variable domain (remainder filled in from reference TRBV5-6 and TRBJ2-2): DAGVTQSPTHLIKTRGQQVTLRCSPKSGHDTVSWYQQALGQGPQFIFQYYEEEERQRGNFPDRFSGHQFPNYSSELNVNALLLGDSALYLCASSGLPSATGELFFGEGSRLTVL.